Below, one T cell receptor (beta chain) is given with its context. What it binds is not known. This table comes from immunoSEQ multiplex PCR, and its TCRdb copy is limited to in-frame clones, with some not included. The repertoire holds about 71,000 clones, with 75% to 85% as singletons. The data originate from a study of OX40 agonist ivuxolimab in advanced cancers. Study-level results: Dosing at 0.1 to 3.0 mg/kg was accompanied by clonal expansion of CD4+ and CD8+ blood T cells by week 6. In the expanded peripheral T cells, antigen specificity was never determined.

CDR1 and CDR2 (germline): SGHTA, FQGTGA. The CDR3 covers 16 residues. V gave up 5 bases and J gave up 1 base, with 15 bases separating them. Sequenced here: CD4+ or CD8+ T cells sorted from blood, sampled in a trial of the OX40 agonist ivuxolimab. This clonotype was obtained from an adult with an advanced solid tumor such as melanoma, head and neck, liver or kidney cancer. V and J are TRBV7-3 and TRBJ2-1, with TRBD1 as a possible D gene (6 bases). CDR3 loop: CASSQTGHLSYNEQFF. CDR3 nucleotide sequence: TGTGCCAGCAGCCAAACGGGACACCTTTCCTACAATGAGCAGTTCTTC.